This T cell receptor (beta chain) derives from a study of CD8 T cells in ankylosing spondylitis. MiXCR, run by TCRdb on the 5' RACE reads, gives a single entry per CDR3 protein. The sample holds about 64,000 distinct CDR3 sequences, 6.2% seen once. Study-wide results and caveats: Characteristic, it appeared, of ankylosing spondylitis blood was a TCR beta motif of fewer than 10 highly homologous variants. Matched synovial fluid from ankylosing spondylitis patients was reported to be enriched for disease-linked clones.

There are a few counts of this clonotype. Its antigen is still unknown. Trimming took 5 bases from V and 8 from J; bases not matched to a gene: 8. Germline CDR1 SGHKS, CDR2 YYEKEE (reference sequence). The CDR3 runs to 13 residues. The V gene is TRBV5-5, the J gene TRBJ1-2, with TRBD1 identical over 8 bases. The sample consisted of synovial fluid, either unsorted or a sorted T cell fraction (not recorded which). This clonotype originated in a male donor with ankylosing spondylitis. The CDR3 loop is CASSPGTGRGYTF. The CDR3 DNA reads TGTGCCAGCAGTCCCGGGACAGGAAGGGGCTACACCTTC.